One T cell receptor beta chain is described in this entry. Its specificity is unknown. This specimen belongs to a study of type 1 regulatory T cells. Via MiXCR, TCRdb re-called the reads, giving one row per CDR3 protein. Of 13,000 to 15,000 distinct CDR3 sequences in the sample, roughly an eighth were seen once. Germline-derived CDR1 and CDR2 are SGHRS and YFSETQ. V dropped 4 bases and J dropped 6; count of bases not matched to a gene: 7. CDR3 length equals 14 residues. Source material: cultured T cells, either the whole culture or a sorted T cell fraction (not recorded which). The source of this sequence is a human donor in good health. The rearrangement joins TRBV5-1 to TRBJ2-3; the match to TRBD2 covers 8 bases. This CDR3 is CASSRSGERDTQYF. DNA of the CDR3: TGCGCCAGCAGCCGTAGCGGGGAGAGGGATACGCAGTATTTT.